Below, 32 T cell receptor beta chains from the same sample are listed, as sequenced in a study of T cells after yellow fever vaccination. From the 5' RACE reads, TCRdb called clonotypes with MiXCR, one entry per CDR3 protein. The sample shows about 85,000 distinct CDR3 sequences, approximately 12% of them seen only once. Sample: CD8+ T cells not binding an NS4B(214-222) dextramer, sorted from PBMCs, taken 21 days after the first yellow fever vaccination. These receptors came from a man younger than 35 who received the YFV17D yellow fever vaccine.

The sample holds a few counts of this clonotype. This rearrangement joins TRBV5-1 to TRBJ1-4, with 8 bases that match TRBD1. The germline CDR1 and CDR2 sequences are SGHRS and YFSETQ. The V segment lost 6 bases and the J segment 2 bases; nucleotides outside the gene matches: 3. The CDR3 totals 14 residues. The DNA of the CDR3 is TGCGCCAGCACCTGGACAGGGACTAATGAAAAACTGTTTTTT. It specifies CASTWTGTNEKLFF.

There are a few counts of this clonotype. The rearrangement uses TRBV15 and TRBJ2-5; D uncertain. The CDR3 length is 14 residues. The germline CDR1 and CDR2 sequences are LNHNV and YYDKDF (reference sequence). Between the trimmed V and J ends, which lost 3 bases and 5 bases, there was a span of 13 bases. The CDR3 DNA follows: TGTGCCACCAGCAGGGAACCTTTACGGGAGACCCAGTACTTC. Translated, it gives CATSREPLRETQYF.

This clonotype was recorded a few times. The chain uses TRBV13 and TRBJ2-7; D remains unclear. The CDR3 has 12 residues. V shed 5 bases and J shed 0 bases, with 5 bases lying between them. Germline CDR1 and CDR2: PRHDT and FYEKMQ (reference sequence). The CDR3 region is CASSDSSYEQYF. The CDR3, as DNA: TGTGCCAGCAGCGATAGCTCCTACGAGCAGTACTTC.

The chain employs TRBV9 and TRBJ1-1; unclear D gene. The CDR3 sequence is 14 residues long. CDR1 is SGDLS and CDR2 is YYNGEE in the germline V gene. Trimming pared 5 bases from V and 4 bases from J, leaving 15 bases between. CDR3 DNA sequence: TGTGCCAGCAGTATCGGACTAGGTAGCACTGAAGCTTTCTTT. Protein: CASSIGLGSTEAFF.

This clonotype was counted between two and nine times. The chain carries TRBV7-9 and TRBJ2-7; no clear D. The CDR3 sequence is 15 residues long. Looked up from germline, CDR1 is SEHNR and CDR2 is FQNEAQ (reference sequence). V lost 4 bases and J 3 bases, leaving 16 bases between the germline ends. Written as DNA, the CDR3 is TGTGCCAGCAGCTCCCAAACGACACCTATCTACGAGCAGTACTTC. It translates to CASSSQTTPIYEQYF. The whole variable domain, remainder taken from reference TRBV7-9 and TRBJ2-7, is DTGVSQNPRHKITKRGQNVTFRCDPISEHNRLYWYRQTLGQGPEFLTYFQNEAQLEKSRLLSDRFSAERPKGSFSTLEIQRTEQGDSAMYLCASSSQTTPIYEQYFGPGTRLTVT.

In this sample, this clonotype turned up a few times. CDR3 sequence: CASSQGGQVLVGGNTIYF. The CDR3 nucleotides read TGTGCCAGCAGCCAGGGCGGACAGGTCCTAGTGGGTGGAAACACCATATATTTT. V gene TRBV7-6 combines with J gene TRBJ1-3, with 7 bases fitting TRBD1. From germline, CDR1 is SGHVS and CDR2 FNYEAQ. The CDR3 totals 18 residues. V was clipped by 5 bases and J by 3 bases; unmatched bases: 16.

The chain combines TRBV7-2 with TRBJ2-1; the match to TRBD2 covers 13 bases. This CDR3 comprises 17 residues. In germline, CDR1 is SGHTA, CDR2 FQGNSA. V lost 4 bases to trimming and J lost 7 bases; unmatched junction nucleotides: 10. For the CDR3, the DNA is TGTGCCAGCAGCTCAGTCATGGGACTAGCGGGGTCAAATGAGCAGTTCTTC. As protein: CASSSVMGLAGSNEQFF.

The chain uses TRBV7-2 and TRBJ2-5, with 10 bases matching TRBD2. The J segment lost 5 bases and the V segment lost 0 bases, leaving 15 bases of the junction unmatched. Germline CDR1 is SGHTA and CDR2 is FQGNSA. The CDR3 has 19 residues. CDR3 nucleotides: TGTGCCAGCAGCTTAGCGCAGGGAAGCGGGGGGGCGCATTTGGAGACCCAGTACTTC. It translates to CASSLAQGSGGAHLETQYF.

This clonotype was detected only a few times. The V gene is TRBV10-3, the J gene TRBJ2-7; D perhaps matches TRBD1 (6 bases). CDR1 is ENHRY and CDR2 is SYGVKD in the germline V gene. V dropped 0 bases and J dropped 3 bases, with 12 bases sitting between them. CDR3 size: 15 residues. The CDR3 DNA reads as TGTGCCATCAGTGAGTCGAATTTAGGGGGCTACGAGCAGTACTTC. Its protein is CAISESNLGGYEQYF.

This clonotype was counted between two and nine times. This chain joins TRBV7-9 and TRBJ2-3; TRBD1 aligns across 7 bases. Looked up from germline, CDR1 is SEHNR and CDR2 is FQNEAQ (reference sequence). The ends lost 4 bases at V and 4 bases at J; junction bases unmatched: 2. This CDR3 is built from 13 residues. As DNA, the CDR3 is TGTGCCAGCAGCTCGGGACAGCCAGATACGCAGTATTTT. This translates into CASSSGQPDTQYF.

There are a few counts of this clonotype. V gene TRBV15 combines with J gene TRBJ2-5, with D unclear. CDR1 and CDR2 (germline): LNHNV, YYDKDF (reference sequence). The CDR3 contains 13 residues. The V end lost 6 bases, the J end lost 0 bases, and 8 bases lay between the germline ends. CDR3 coding DNA: TGTGCCACCAGACTGACGCACCAAGAGACCCAGTACTTC. It yields the protein CATRLTHQETQYF.

The CDR3 DNA follows: TGTGCCAGCAGAATTGGACAGAACACTTACAATGAGCAGTTCTTC. It specifies CASRIGQNTYNEQFF. V is TRBV6-1 and J is TRBJ2-1; D might be TRBD1 (6 bases). V was trimmed by 6 bases and J by 4 bases, leaving 16 bases between them. CDR3 length: 15 amino acids. Germline loops: CDR1 MNHNS, CDR2 SASEGT.

V and J are TRBV3-1 and TRBJ2-5; the match to TRBD1 covers 9 bases. The CDR3 sequence is 16 residues long. The V and J ends lost 4 bases and 4 bases, in that order; junction bases with no gene match: 10. CDR1 is LGHDT and CDR2 is YNNKEL in the germline V gene (reference sequence). The CDR3 protein is CASSPRTGQGGETQYF. CDR3 DNA: TGTGCCAGCAGCCCAAGGACGGGACAGGGCGGAGAGACCCAGTACTTC.

J is TRBJ2-1 and V is TRBV10-3; 10 bases map to TRBD1. The V gene end was trimmed by 10 bases and the J gene end by 7 bases; junction bases not matched to a gene: 4. The germline CDR1 and CDR2 sequences are ENHRY and SYGVKD. The length of the CDR3 is 12 residues. CDR3: CATPGQGNEQFF. CDR3 nucleotide sequence: TGTGCCACACCGGGACAGGGGAATGAGCAGTTCTTC.

The chain joins TRBV7-9 to TRBJ1-5; tentative D call: TRBD1 (6 bases). Germline CDR1 is SEHNR and CDR2 is FQNEAQ (reference sequence). Trimming shortened V by 8 bases and J by 5 bases, and 13 bases separated the two germline ends. The CDR3 has 13 amino acids. The CDR3 protein is CASAAAGDQPQHF. CDR3 nucleotide sequence: TGTGCCAGCGCAGCGGCAGGGGATCAGCCCCAGCATTTT.

This clonotype occurred a few times. The rearrangement links TRBV10-3 to TRBJ2-5; perhaps D is TRBD1 or TRBD2 (5 bases each). Germline values: CDR1 ENHRY, CDR2 SYGVKD. V dropped 0 bases and J dropped 2 bases, with 13 bases sitting between them. The CDR3 covers 16 residues. The CDR3 loop is CAISESGRRLQETQYF. CDR3 DNA: TGTGCCATCAGTGAGTCGGGACGCAGGCTTCAAGAGACCCAGTACTTC.

This chain links TRBV20-1 with TRBJ1-5; TRBD1 matches at 9 bases. CDR1 and CDR2 from the germline V gene are DFQATT and SNEGSKA (reference sequence). The junction had 18 bases not matched to a gene; V was cut back by 0 bases and J by 0 bases. This CDR3 region has 21 residues. CDR3 nucleotide sequence: TGCAGTGCTAGAGAGAGAGGGTGGGCGGGACAGGGAGAATTTAGCAATCAGCCCCAGCATTTT. Its translation: CSARERGWAGQGEFSNQPQHF.

This clonotype was observed a few times. This chain uses TRBV6-1 with TRBJ1-2; 8 bases align to TRBD1. The CDR3 contains 14 residues. Looked up from germline, CDR1 is MNHNS and CDR2 is SASEGT. With 4 bases clipped from V and 7 bases from J, the junction kept 8 bases outside the gene matches. DNA of the CDR3: TGTGCCAGCAGTGGGGCAGGGGGCGGCGGTGGCTACACCTTC. It yields the protein CASSGAGGGGGYTF.

The chain has TRBV6-1 and TRBJ2-5, with 12 bases aligning to TRBD2. The CDR3 is made up of 16 amino acids. The V gene end was trimmed by 6 bases and the J gene end by 1 base; junction bases not matched to a gene: 6. Germline loops: CDR1 MNHNS, CDR2 SASEGT. The CDR3, as DNA: TGTGCCAGCAGGCCCACTAGCGGGGGGCTCCAAGAGACCCAGTACTTC. Its translation: CASRPTSGGLQETQYF.

The J gene is TRBJ2-7, the V gene TRBV2; D is possibly TRBD2 (5 bases). The CDR3 extends over 15 amino acids. V was cut by 5 bases and J by 7 bases, with 21 bases left in between. Per the germline V gene, CDR1 is SNHLY and CDR2 is FYNNEI. CDR3 sequence reads: CASSFGRGLGLEQYV. The CDR3 DNA follows: TGTGCCAGCAGTTTTGGTCGGGGTCTAGGGTTGGAGCAGTACGTC.

The V gene is TRBV9, the J gene TRBJ1-6; D uncertain. The germline CDR1 and CDR2 sequences are SGDLS and YYNGEE. V lost 2 bases, J lost 0 bases, and 6 bases lay in between. The CDR3 totals 15 residues. CDR3 region: CASSVGGSYNSPLHF. CDR3 DNA sequence: TGTGCCAGCAGCGTGGGAGGCTCCTATAATTCACCCCTCCACTTT.

The V call is TRBV7-2, the J call TRBJ2-2, with TRBD2 as a possible D gene (5 bases). CDR1 is SGHTA and CDR2 is FQGNSA in the germline V gene. The length of the CDR3 is 15 residues. The V and J ends lost 5 bases and 1 base respectively, with 11 bases between them. The CDR3 region is CASSPRGGNTGELFF. The CDR3 region has the DNA TGTGCCAGCAGCCCGCGCGGAGGGAACACCGGGGAGCTGTTTTTT. Combining the CDR3 with reference TRBV7-2 and TRBJ2-2 gives the whole variable domain GAGVSQSPSNKVTEKGKDVELRCDPISGHTALYWYRQSLGQGLEFLIYFQGNSAPDKSGLPSDRFSAERTGGSVSTLTIQRTQQEDSAVYLCASSPRGGNTGELFFGEGSRLTVL.

This clonotype was recorded at least ten times. V gene TRBV12-3 or TRBV12-4 combines with J gene TRBJ2-3; possibly TRBD2 for D (6 bases). Trimming pared 10 bases from V and 0 bases from J, leaving 17 bases between. The CDR3 consists of 15 residues. The CDR3 region is CAIPKGGASTDTQYF. The CDR3 coding sequence is TGTGCCATACCCAAAGGCGGGGCTAGCACAGATACGCAGTATTTT.

This clonotype occurred a few times. This chain joins TRBV27 and TRBJ1-5; D is possibly TRBD1 (5 bases). The CDR3 extends over 13 amino acids. Trimming left V 5 bases short and J 12 bases short, with 17 bases between. The germline V gene encodes CDR1 MNHEY and CDR2 SMNVEV (reference sequence). CDR3 DNA sequence: TGTGCCAGCAGTCCGGGACCCTTAACGGGCCAGCATTTT. It codes for CASSPGPLTGQHF.

The V gene is TRBV29-1, the J gene TRBJ2-2; a weak D match, TRBD1 (5 bases). V lost 2 bases to trimming and J lost 7 bases, with 17 bases between them. The CDR3 is 15 amino acids. In germline, CDR1 is SQVTM, CDR2 ANQGSEA. CDR3 in amino acids: CSVEIGQRPDGELFF. Here the CDR3 DNA reads TGCAGCGTTGAAATTGGACAACGACCTGACGGGGAGCTGTTTTTT.

This clonotype was counted a few times. This chain uses TRBV29-1 with TRBJ2-5; D is unresolved. V was pared by 5 bases and J by 2 bases, with 9 bases between. The CDR3 covers 12 residues. Germline V gives CDR1 SQVTM, CDR2 ANQGSEA. The CDR3 spells CSVPASQETQYF. In DNA form, the CDR3 reads TGCAGCGTTCCGGCCTCGCAAGAGACCCAGTACTTC.

This clonotype was observed a few times. V is TRBV25-1 and J is TRBJ1-2; D call uncertain. The CDR3 contains 14 residues. CDR1 and CDR2 from the germline V gene are MGHDK and SYGVNS. V was trimmed by 0 bases and J by 4 bases, leaving 9 bases between them. The CDR3 reads CASSEYGLGYGYTF. CDR3 nucleotide sequence: TGTGCCAGCAGTGAATACGGGCTGGGCTATGGCTACACCTTC.

This clonotype was seen a few times. The chain combines TRBV6-1 with TRBJ1-2, with D uncertain. Trimming took off 6 bases at V and 6 bases at J, with 20 bases between the two ends. Germline V gives CDR1 MNHNS, CDR2 SASEGT. The CDR3 is made up of 15 amino acids. The CDR3 sequence: CASRVRSGLGHGYTF. The CDR3 DNA is TGTGCCAGCAGGGTTCGATCTGGCTTGGGCCATGGCTACACCTTC.

This clonotype came up a few times. J is TRBJ1-5 and V is TRBV9; possibly TRBD1 for D (5 bases). The CDR3 is made up of 16 amino acids. V lost 0 bases to trimming and J lost 4 bases, with 14 bases between them. In germline, CDR1 is SGDLS, CDR2 YYNGEE. The CDR3 coding sequence is TGTGCCAGCAGCGTAGGGACGGGGCCCTCGAATCAGCCCCAGCATTTT. Protein: CASSVGTGPSNQPQHF.

This clonotype has only a few counts. The CDR3 DNA follows: TGTGCCAGCAGTTCCCCGGGGGGCTCCTACGAGCAGTACTTC. Protein product: CASSSPGGSYEQYF. This chain uses TRBV6-5 with TRBJ2-7, with 7 bases aligning to TRBD2. Trimming cost V 4 bases and J 0 bases; bases outside gene matches: 3. The germline V gene has CDR1 MNHEY and CDR2 SVGAGI. CDR3 size: 14 residues.

The V and J genes are TRBV5-1 and TRBJ2-2; D ambiguous. Looked up from germline, CDR1 is SGHRS and CDR2 is YFSETQ. Trimming shortened V by 5 bases and J by 3 bases, and 14 bases separated the two germline ends. The length of the CDR3 is 15 residues. The CDR3 sequence is CASSRFRADTGELFF. The CDR3 bases are TGCGCCAGCAGTCGCTTTCGGGCAGACACCGGGGAGCTGTTTTTT.

This chain links TRBV5-1 with TRBJ2-7; weak D call: TRBD1 (6 bases). Germline values: CDR1 SGHRS, CDR2 YFSETQ. The CDR3 loop spans 16 amino acids. V dropped 1 base and J dropped 2 bases, with 16 bases sitting between them. CDR3 sequence: CASSLSGDTKTYEQYF. The CDR3 coding sequence is TGCGCCAGCAGCTTGTCAGGGGACACGAAAACCTACGAGCAGTACTTC.